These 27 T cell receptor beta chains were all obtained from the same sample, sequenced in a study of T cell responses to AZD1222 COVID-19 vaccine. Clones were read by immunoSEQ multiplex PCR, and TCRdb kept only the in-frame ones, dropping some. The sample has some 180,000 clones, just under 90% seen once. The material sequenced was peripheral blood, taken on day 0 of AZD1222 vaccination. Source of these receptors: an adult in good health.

The CDR3 spells CASSPEDRISYEQYF. The CDR3 DNA is TGTGCCAGCAGCCCAGAGGACAGGATTTCCTACGAGCAGTACTTC. The chain is built from TRBV9 and TRBJ2-7; 7 bases are shared with TRBD1. The germline V gene has CDR1 SGDLS and CDR2 YYNGEE. With 4 bases clipped from V and 1 base from J, the junction kept 8 bases outside the gene matches. This CDR3 region has 15 residues. The full variable domain, rest sourced from reference TRBV9 and TRBJ2-7, is DSGVTQTPKHLITATGQRVTLRCSPRSGDLSVYWYQQSLDQGLQFLIQYYNGEERAKGNILERFSAQQFPDLHSELNLSSLELGDSALYFCASSPEDRISYEQYFGPGTRLTVT.

The CDR3 DNA follows: TGTGCCAGCAGTTACCGCGACGGGAGGGGATACGAGCAGTACTTC. This gives the protein CASSYRDGRGYEQYF. The rearrangement joins TRBV6-5 to TRBJ2-7; 8 bases align to TRBD2. The CDR3 covers 15 residues. Germline V lookup: CDR1 MNHEY, CDR2 SVGAGI. Losses at the gene ends were 2 bases for V and 4 bases for J; bases not matched to a gene: 7.

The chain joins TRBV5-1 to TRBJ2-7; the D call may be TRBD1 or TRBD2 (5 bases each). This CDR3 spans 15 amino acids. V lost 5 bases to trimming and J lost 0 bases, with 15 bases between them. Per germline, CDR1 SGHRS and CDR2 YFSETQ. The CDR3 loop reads CASSQDAGSSYEQYF. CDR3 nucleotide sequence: TGCGCCAGCAGTCAGGACGCAGGGAGCTCCTACGAGCAGTACTTC.

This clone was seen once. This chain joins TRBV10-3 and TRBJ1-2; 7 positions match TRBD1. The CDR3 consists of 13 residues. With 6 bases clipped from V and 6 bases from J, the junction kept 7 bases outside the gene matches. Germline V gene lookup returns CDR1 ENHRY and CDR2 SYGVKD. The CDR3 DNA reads TGTGCCATCAGCCAACAGGGGTCGGATGGCTACACCTTC. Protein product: CAISQQGSDGYTF.

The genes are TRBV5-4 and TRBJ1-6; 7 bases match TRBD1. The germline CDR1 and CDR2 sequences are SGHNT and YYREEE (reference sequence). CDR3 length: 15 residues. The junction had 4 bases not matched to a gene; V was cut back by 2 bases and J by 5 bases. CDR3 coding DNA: TGTGCCAGCAGCTTTCCGACAGGGAATAATTCACCCCTCCACTTT. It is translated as CASSFPTGNNSPLHF.

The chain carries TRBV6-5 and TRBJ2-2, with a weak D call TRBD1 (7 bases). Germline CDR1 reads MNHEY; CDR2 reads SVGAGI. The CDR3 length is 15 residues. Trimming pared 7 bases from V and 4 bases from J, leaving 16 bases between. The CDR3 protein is CASTLRGASTGELFF. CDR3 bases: TGTGCCAGCACCCTCAGGGGGGCTTCCACCGGGGAGCTGTTTTTT.

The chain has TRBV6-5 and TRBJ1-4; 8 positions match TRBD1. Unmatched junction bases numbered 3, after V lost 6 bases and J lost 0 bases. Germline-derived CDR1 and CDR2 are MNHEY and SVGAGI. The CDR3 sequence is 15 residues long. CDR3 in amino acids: CASRLQGATNEKLFF. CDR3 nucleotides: TGTGCCAGCAGATTACAGGGGGCAACTAATGAAAAACTGTTTTTT.

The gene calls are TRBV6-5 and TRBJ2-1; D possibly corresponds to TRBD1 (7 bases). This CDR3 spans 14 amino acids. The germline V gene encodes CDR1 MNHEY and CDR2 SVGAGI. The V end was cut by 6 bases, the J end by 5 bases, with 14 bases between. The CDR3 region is CASRKTGRNNEQFF. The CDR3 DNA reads TGTGCCAGCAGAAAGACAGGGAGGAACAATGAGCAGTTCTTC.

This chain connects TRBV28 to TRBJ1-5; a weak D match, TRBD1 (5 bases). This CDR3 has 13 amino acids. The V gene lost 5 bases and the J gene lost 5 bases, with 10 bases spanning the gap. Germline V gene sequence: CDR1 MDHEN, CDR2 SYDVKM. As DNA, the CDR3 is TGTGCCAGCAGTCAGGGTTTCTATCAGCCCCAGCATTTT. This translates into CASSQGFYQPQHF.

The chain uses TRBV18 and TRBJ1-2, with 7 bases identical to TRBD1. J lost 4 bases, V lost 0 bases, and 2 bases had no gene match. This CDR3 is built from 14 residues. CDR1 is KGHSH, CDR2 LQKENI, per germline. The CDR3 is CASSPPGTVYGYTF. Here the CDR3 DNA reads TGTGCCAGCTCACCACCTGGGACAGTCTATGGCTACACCTTC. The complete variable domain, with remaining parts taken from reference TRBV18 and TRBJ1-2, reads NAGVMQNPRHLVRRRGQEARLRCSPMKGHSHVYWYRQLPEEGLKFMVYLQKENIIDESGMPKERFSAEFPKEGPSILRIQQVVRGDSAAYFCASSPPGTVYGYTFGSGTRLTVV.

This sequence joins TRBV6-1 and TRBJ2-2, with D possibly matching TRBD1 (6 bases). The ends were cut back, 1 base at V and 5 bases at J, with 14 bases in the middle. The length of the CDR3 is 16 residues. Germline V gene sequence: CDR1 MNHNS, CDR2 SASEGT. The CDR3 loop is CASSEVRGVGTGELFF. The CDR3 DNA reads TGTGCCAGCAGTGAAGTCAGGGGAGTTGGAACCGGGGAGCTGTTTTTT.

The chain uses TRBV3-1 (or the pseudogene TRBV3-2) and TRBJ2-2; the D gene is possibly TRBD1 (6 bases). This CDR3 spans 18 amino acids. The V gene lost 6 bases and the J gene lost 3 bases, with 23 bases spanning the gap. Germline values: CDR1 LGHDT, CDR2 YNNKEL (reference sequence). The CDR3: CASSHFRAIRGYTGELFF. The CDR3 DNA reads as TGTGCCAGCAGTCATTTTCGCGCTATCAGGGGTTACACCGGGGAGCTGTTTTTT.

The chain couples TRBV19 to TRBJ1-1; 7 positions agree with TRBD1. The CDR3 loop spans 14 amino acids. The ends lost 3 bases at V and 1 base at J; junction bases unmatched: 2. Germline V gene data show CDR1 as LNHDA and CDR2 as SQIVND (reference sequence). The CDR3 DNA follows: TGTGCCAGTAGTATGAGACAGGGGAACACTGAAGCTTTCTTT. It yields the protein CASSMRQGNTEAFF.

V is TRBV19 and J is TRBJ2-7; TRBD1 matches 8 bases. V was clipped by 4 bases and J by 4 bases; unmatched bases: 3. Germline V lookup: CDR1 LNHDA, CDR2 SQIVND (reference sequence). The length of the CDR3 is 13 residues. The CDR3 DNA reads TGTGCCAGTAGTAGGACAGGGTTTTACGAGCAGTACTTC. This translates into CASSRTGFYEQYF.

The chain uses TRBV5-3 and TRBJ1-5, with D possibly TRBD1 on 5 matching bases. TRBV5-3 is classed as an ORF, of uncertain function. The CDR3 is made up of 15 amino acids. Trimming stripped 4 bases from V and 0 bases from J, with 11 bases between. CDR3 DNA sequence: TGTGCCAGAAGCGGGGGACTCTATAGCAATCAGCCCCAGCATTTT. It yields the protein CARSGGLYSNQPQHF.

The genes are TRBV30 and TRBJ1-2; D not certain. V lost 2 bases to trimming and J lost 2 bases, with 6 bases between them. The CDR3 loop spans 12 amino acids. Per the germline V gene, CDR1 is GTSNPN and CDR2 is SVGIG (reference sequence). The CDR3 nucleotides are TGTGCCTGGAGTCCCCAGAACTATGGCTACACCTTC. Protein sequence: CAWSPQNYGYTF. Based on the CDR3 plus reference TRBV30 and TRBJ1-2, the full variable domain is SQTIHQWPATLVQPVGSPLSLECTVEGTSNPNLYWYRQAAGRGLQLLFYSVGIGQISSEVPQNLSASRPQDRQFILSSKKLLLSDSGFYLCAWSPQNYGYTFGSGTRLTVV.

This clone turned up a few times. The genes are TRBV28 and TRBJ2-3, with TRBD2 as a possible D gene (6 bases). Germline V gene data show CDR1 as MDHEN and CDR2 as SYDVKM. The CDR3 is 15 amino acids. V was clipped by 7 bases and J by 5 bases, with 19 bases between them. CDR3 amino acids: CASTLGTAGIDTQYF. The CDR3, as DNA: TGTGCCAGCACCCTAGGGACTGCTGGTATAGATACGCAGTATTTT. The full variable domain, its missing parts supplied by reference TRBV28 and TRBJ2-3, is DVKVTQSSRYLVKRTGEKVFLECVQDMDHENMFWYRQDPGLGLRLIYFSYDVKMKEKGDIPEGYSVSREKKERFSLILESASTNQTSMYLCASTLGTAGIDTQYFGPGTRLTVL.

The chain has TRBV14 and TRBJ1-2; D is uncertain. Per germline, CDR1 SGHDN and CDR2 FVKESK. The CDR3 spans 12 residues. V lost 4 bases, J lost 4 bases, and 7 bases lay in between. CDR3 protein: CASSRVPYGYTF. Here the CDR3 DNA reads TGTGCCAGCAGCCGGGTACCCTATGGCTACACCTTC.

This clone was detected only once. The CDR3 region has the DNA TGCGCCAGCAGCTTTGCGGCTGTGGAGACCCAGTACTTC. It translates to CASSFAAVETQYF. The chain uses TRBV5-1 and TRBJ2-5; D is unclear. Germline V gene data show CDR1 as SGHRS and CDR2 as YFSETQ. The V end was cut by 2 bases, the J end by 5 bases, with 10 bases between. CDR3 length: 13 amino acids.

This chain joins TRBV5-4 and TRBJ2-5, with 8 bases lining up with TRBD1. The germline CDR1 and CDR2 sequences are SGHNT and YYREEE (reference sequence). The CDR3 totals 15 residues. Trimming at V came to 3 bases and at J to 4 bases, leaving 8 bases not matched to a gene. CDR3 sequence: CASSSGGQGRETQYF. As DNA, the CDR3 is TGTGCCAGCAGCTCAGGCGGACAGGGTAGAGAGACCCAGTACTTC.

The CDR3 loop is CASSLEHRDNSPLHF. The CDR3 DNA reads TGTGCCAGCAGCCTGGAGCACAGGGACAATTCACCCCTCCACTTT. The chain carries TRBV7-9 and TRBJ1-6, with D perhaps TRBD1 (6 bases). V was clipped by 5 bases and J by 7 bases, with 15 bases between them. The CDR3 covers 15 residues. Germline V gene lookup returns CDR1 SEHNR and CDR2 FQNEAQ (reference sequence).

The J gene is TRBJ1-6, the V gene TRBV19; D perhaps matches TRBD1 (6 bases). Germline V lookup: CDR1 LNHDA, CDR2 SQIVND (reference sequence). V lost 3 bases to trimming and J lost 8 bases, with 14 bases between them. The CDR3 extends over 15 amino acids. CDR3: CASSMSGGMYSPLHF. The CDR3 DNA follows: TGTGCCAGTAGTATGTCGGGGGGCATGTATTCACCCCTCCACTTT.

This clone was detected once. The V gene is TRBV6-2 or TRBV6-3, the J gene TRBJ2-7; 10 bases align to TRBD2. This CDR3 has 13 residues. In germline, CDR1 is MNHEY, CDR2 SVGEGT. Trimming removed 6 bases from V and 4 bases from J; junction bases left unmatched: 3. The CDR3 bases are TGTGCCAGCAGGCCTAGCGGGAGTTACGAGCAGTACTTC. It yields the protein CASRPSGSYEQYF.

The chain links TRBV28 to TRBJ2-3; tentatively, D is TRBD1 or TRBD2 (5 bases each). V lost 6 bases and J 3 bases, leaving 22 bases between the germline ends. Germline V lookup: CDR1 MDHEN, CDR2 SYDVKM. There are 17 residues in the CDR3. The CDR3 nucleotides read TGTGCCAGCAGGTTGGACCAGGGAACTACGGGGACAGATACGCAGTATTTT. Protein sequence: CASRLDQGTTGTDTQYF.

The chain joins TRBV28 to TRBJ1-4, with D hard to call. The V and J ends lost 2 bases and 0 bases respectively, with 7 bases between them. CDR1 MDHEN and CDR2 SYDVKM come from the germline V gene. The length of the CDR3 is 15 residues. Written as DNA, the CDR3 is TGTGCCAGCAGTTTAGCGTCCGCAACTAATGAAAAACTGTTTTTT. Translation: CASSLASATNEKLFF.

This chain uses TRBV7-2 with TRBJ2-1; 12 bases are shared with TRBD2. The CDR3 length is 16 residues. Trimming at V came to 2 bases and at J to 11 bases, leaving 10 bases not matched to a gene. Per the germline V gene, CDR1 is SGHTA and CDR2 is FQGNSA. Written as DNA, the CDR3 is TGTGCCAGCAGCTTAAACCTAGCGGGGGGGGCCTTGAAGCAGTTCTTC. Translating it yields CASSLNLAGGALKQFF.

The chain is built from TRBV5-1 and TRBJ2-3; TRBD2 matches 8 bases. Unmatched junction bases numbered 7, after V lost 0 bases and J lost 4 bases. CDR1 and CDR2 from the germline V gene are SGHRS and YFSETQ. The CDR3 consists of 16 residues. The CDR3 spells CASSLGLAGPADTQYF. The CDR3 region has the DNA TGCGCCAGCAGCTTGGGTCTAGCGGGTCCTGCAGATACGCAGTATTTT. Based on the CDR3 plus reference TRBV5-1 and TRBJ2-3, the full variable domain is KAGVTQTPRYLIKTRGQQVTLSCSPISGHRSVSWYQQTPGQGLQFLFEYFSETQRNKGNFPGRFSGRQFSNSRSEMNVSTLELGDSALYLCASSLGLAGPADTQYFGPGTRLTVL.